This T cell receptor beta chain was retrieved from a study of T cells after posttransplantation cyclophosphamide. V lost 0 bases, J lost 1 base, and 10 bases lay in between. The CDR3 is 15 residues long. Germline CDR1 MNHEY, CDR2 SVGAGI. The table came from immunoSEQ multiplex PCR; TCRdb's copy has only in-frame clones and leaves some out. The sample holds approximately 15,000 clones, and no clone turns up only once. The study's findings and limits: Donor-recipient repertoire similarity was low at 1-2 months, rising over year one.

Treatment was busulfan-fludarabine conditioning, a marrow graft, and cyclophosphamide on days +3 and +4. This clone was seen a handful of times. The antigen remains unidentified. The sequencing here drew on PBMCs, taken 1162 days after allogeneic stem cell transplant with posttransplant cyclophosphamide. The receptor comes from a female patient aged 35 to 55 who received an allogeneic stem cell transplant from a related donor, was CMV-positive, and had no GVHD. Some of the T cells may derive from the graft donor. The rearrangement uses TRBV6-5 and TRBJ2-7; D remains unclear. Written as DNA, the CDR3 is TGTGCCAGCAGTTACTCGCGGTACGGATCCTACGAGCAGTACTTC. Translated, it gives CASSYSRYGSYEQYF.